Shown below are 9 T cell receptor beta chains from a single sample sequenced in a study of T cells in Graves' hyperthyroidism and ophthalmopathy. TCR beta CDR3 sequences were amplified from RNA transcripts. First-round RT-PCR targeting the TCR CDR3 was performed with the HTBI primer set. TCRdb analysed the multiplex PCR reads with MiXCR anew, one entry per CDR3 protein. The table includes a few hundred thousand distinct CDR3 sequences, about 16% detected once. The sequencing sample was made of blood. Receptors were obtained from a woman aged 30 to 39 with Graves' ophthalmopathy.

The chain employs TRBV28 and TRBJ1-6; TRBD1 is a possible D gene (6 bases). The V end lost 2 bases, the J end lost 10 bases, and 12 bases lay between the germline ends. The CDR3 is made up of 14 amino acids. Germline values: CDR1 MDHEN, CDR2 SYDVKM. The CDR3 DNA reads TGTGCCAGCAGTTTAGGCAGGGGAGGATCACCCCTCCACTTT. Translated: CASSLGRGGSPLHF.

This clonotype appeared a few times. The rearrangement links TRBV20-1 to TRBJ2-7, with TRBD2 matching over 14 bases. This CDR3 region has 18 residues. CDR1 is DFQATT, CDR2 SNEGSKA, per germline (reference sequence). J lost 5 bases, V lost 0 bases, and 12 bases had no gene match. The CDR3 protein is CSARDGGRLAGGPHEQYF. The CDR3 DNA reads as TGCAGTGCTAGAGATGGTGGTAGACTAGCGGGAGGGCCGCACGAGCAGTACTTC.

This clonotype has just one count. The V gene is TRBV5-1, the J gene TRBJ2-7; no definite D call. V lost 7 bases and J lost 0, with 14 bases in between. Germline CDR1 reads SGHRS; CDR2 reads YFSETQ. The CDR3 contains 14 residues. The CDR3: CASQVGDGSYEQYF. CDR3 coding DNA: TGCGCCAGCCAGGTTGGGGATGGCTCCTACGAGCAGTACTTC.

This clonotype has only a few counts. V and J are TRBV28 and TRBJ1-1; D possibly corresponds to TRBD1 (5 bases). The germline V gene has CDR1 MDHEN and CDR2 SYDVKM. Trimming stripped 8 bases from V and 5 bases from J, with 12 bases between. The CDR3 totals 12 residues. CDR3 amino acids: CASQGMETEAFF. Written as DNA, the CDR3 is TGTGCCAGCCAGGGTATGGAGACTGAAGCTTTCTTT.

To note about this clonotype: Possible read error: a much larger clone is one base away. The conserved final phenylalanine or tryptophan is absent from the CDR3, which likely points to a read error. This rearrangement joins TRBV11-1 to TRBJ2-7; 9 bases align to TRBD2. Looked up from germline, CDR1 is SGHAT and CDR2 is FQDESV (reference sequence). V was clipped by 4 bases and J by 1 base; unmatched bases: 2. The CDR3 totals 14 residues. CDR3 coding DNA: TGTGCCAGCAGCTATCTAGCGGGGTCCTACGAGCAGTACCTC. Translating it yields CASSYLAGSYEQYL.

This clonotype was seen many times. This chain connects TRBV28 to TRBJ1-6, with 7 bases aligning to TRBD1. Germline CDR1 MDHEN, CDR2 SYDVKM. V lost 7 bases and J lost 9; bases outside the gene matches: 12. This CDR3 has 15 amino acids. Written as DNA, the CDR3 is TGTGCCAGCACCCTTCGGACAGGATCCAGTTCACCCCTCCACTTT. Its protein is CASTLRTGSSSPLHF.

This clonotype was counted ten times or more. V usage is TRBV30 and J usage is TRBJ1-5; unclear D gene. The germline V and J ends were trimmed by 2 bases and 4 bases, with 15 bases remaining between them. The CDR3 is made up of 15 amino acids. Per the germline V gene, CDR1 is GTSNPN and CDR2 is SVGIG (reference sequence). The CDR3 sequence is CAWSPTPGFNQPQHF. The CDR3 bases are TGTGCCTGGAGTCCAACTCCGGGTTTTAATCAGCCCCAGCATTTT.

In its sample, this clonotype was seen a few times. The rearrangement joins TRBV29-1 to TRBJ2-1; D call uncertain. V was pared by 4 bases and J by 7 bases, with 8 bases between. This CDR3 is built from 11 residues. CDR1 SQVTM and CDR2 ANQGSEA come from the germline V gene. CDR3 sequence reads: CSVAPLNEQFF. DNA of the CDR3: TGCAGCGTTGCCCCCCTAAATGAGCAGTTCTTC.

This clonotype was observed a few times. The chain links TRBV29-1 to TRBJ2-5, with 10 bases that match TRBD2. The CDR3 extends over 14 amino acids. Germline loops: CDR1 SQVTM, CDR2 ANQGSEA. The J segment lost 3 bases and the V segment lost 7 bases, leaving 8 bases of the junction unmatched. The DNA for the CDR3 is TGCAGCGCAGTGGGGACTAGCGTTAAAGAGACCCAGTACTTC. Its translation is CSAVGTSVKETQYF.